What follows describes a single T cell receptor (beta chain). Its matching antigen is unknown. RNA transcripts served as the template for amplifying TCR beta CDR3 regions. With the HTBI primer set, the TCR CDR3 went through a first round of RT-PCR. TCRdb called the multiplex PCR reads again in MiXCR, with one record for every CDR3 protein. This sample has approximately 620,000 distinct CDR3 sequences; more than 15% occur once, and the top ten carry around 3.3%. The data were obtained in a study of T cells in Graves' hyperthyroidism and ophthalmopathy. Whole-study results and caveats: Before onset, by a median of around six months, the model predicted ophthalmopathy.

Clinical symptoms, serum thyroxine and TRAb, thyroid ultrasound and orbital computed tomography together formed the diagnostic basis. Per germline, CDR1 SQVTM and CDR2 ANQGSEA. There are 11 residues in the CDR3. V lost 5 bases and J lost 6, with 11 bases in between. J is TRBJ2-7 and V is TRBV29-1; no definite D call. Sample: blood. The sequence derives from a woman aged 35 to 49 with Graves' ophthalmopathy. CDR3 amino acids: CSVRAGREQYF. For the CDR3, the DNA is TGCAGCGTTAGGGCTGGACGCGAGCAGTACTTC.